The rows below give T cell receptor beta chains drawn from one sample of a study of T cells in Graves' hyperthyroidism and ophthalmopathy. Via MiXCR, TCRdb re-called the multiplex PCR reads, giving one row per CDR3 protein. The table lists over 700,000 distinct CDR3 sequences, roughly 32% of them singletons. The sample was blood. Receptors were obtained from a woman in her 40s with Graves' hyperthyroidism. The CDR3 runs from the conserved cysteine through the conserved F or W. The D gene is left open where the match is weak. Clone size is shown for a subset of rows, as once, few, many or a class of expanded clone.

v_call	j_call	d_call	clone_size	cdr3_aa	cdr3_nt
TRBV19	TRBJ1-5	NA	many	CASSTGRGPQHF	TGTGCCAGTAGTACCGGACGAGGGCCCCAGCATTTT
TRBV29-1	TRBJ1-2	NA	many	CSARTSPFYGYTF	TGCAGTGCGCGGACATCACCCTTCTATGGCTACACCTTC
TRBV12-3/TRBV12-4	TRBJ1-2	NA	many	CASSMIGGDRHYGYTF	TGTGCCAGCAGTATGATCGGAGGGGACCGACACTATGGCTACACCTTC
TRBV24-1	TRBJ1-1	NA	few	CATSDPGRAEAFF	TGTGCCACCAGTGATCCCGGACGGGCTGAAGCTTTCTTT
TRBV5-1	TRBJ1-2	NA	NA	CASSLFTIRGDGYTF	TGCGCCAGCAGCTTGTTCACTATTAGGGGGGATGGCTACACCTTC
TRBV12-3/TRBV12-4	TRBJ2-5	NA	NA	CASSLALFRGETQYF	TGTGCCAGCAGTTTGGCCCTCTTTAGGGGGGAGACCCAGTACTTC
TRBV24-1	TRBJ2-1	NA	NA	CATSDLGIAFGNEQFF	TGTGCCACCAGTGATTTGGGGATAGCATTCGGCAATGAGCAGTTCTTC
TRBV6-1	TRBJ1-5	NA	NA	CASRDGQLGPQHF	TGTGCCAGCAGAGATGGACAGCTCGGGCCCCAGCATTTT
TRBV29-1	TRBJ1-1	NA	NA	CSGDNTEAFF	TGCAGCGGTGACAACACTGAAGCTTTCTTT
TRBV7-6	TRBJ1-2	TRBD1	NA	CASSRTGGAFGYGYTF	TGTGCCAGCAGTCGGACAGGGGGCGCTTTTGGCTATGGCTACACCTTC
TRBV7-3	TRBJ2-3	NA	NA	CASSPVSTDTQYF	TGTGCCAGCAGCCCTGTCAGCACAGATACGCAGTATTTT
TRBV7-9	TRBJ2-6	TRBD1	NA	CASSQEHRGSGANVLTF	TGCGCCAGCAGCCAAGAACACAGGGGCTCTGGGGCCAACGTCCTGACTTTC
TRBV12-3/TRBV12-4	TRBJ2-7	NA	few	CASRRGGFYEQYF	TGTGCCAGCAGACGTGGGGGTTTCTACGAGCAGTACTTC
TRBV5-1	TRBJ2-5	NA	few	CASSLGGTEGQETQYF	TGCGCCAGCAGCTTGGGGGGGACCGAGGGCCAAGAGACCCAGTACTTC
TRBV29-1	TRBJ1-6	TRBD1	NA	CSILDRVNSPLHF	TGCAGTATCCTAGACAGGGTGAATTCACCCCTCCACTTT
TRBV6-5	TRBJ1-2	NA	few	CASSYTYRIANYGYTF	TGTGCCAGCAGTTACACCTACAGAATAGCTAACTATGGCTACACCTTC
TRBV2	TRBJ1-2	TRBD1	NA	CASSEGTGENYGYTF	TGTGCCAGCAGTGAAGGGACAGGGGAGAACTATGGCTACACCTTC
TRBV7-2	TRBJ1-2	NA	once	CASSRVREAYGYTF	TGTGCCAGCAGCCGGGTCAGGGAGGCCTATGGCTACACCTTC
TRBV29-1	TRBJ1-2	NA	many	CSVEDRRLNYGYTF	TGCAGCGTTGAAGATCGGCGGCTTAACTATGGCTACACCTTC
TRBV7-6	TRBJ1-1	TRBD1	NA	CASSLRGQGGVEAFF	TGTGCCAGCAGCTTACGCGGACAGGGCGGTGTTGAAGCTTTCTTT
TRBV9	TRBJ2-2	TRBD2	NA	CASRDTAGGLTGELFF	TGTGCCAGCAGGGACACAGCGGGGGGGCTAACCGGGGAGCTGTTTTTT
TRBV7-9	TRBJ1-3	NA	NA	CASSHRDTIYF	TGTGCCAGCAGCCACCGGGACACCATATATTTT
TRBV14	TRBJ2-7	TRBD1	NA	CASSHSDRAHEQYF	TGTGCCAGCAGCCACTCAGACAGGGCCCACGAGCAGTACTTC
TRBV4-1	TRBJ1-4	NA	NA	CASSQDRGANEKLFF	TGCGCCAGCAGCCAAGATCGGGGGGCTAATGAAAAACTGTTTTTT
TRBV7-6	TRBJ1-1	NA	many	CASSPLDSGENTEAFF	TGTGCCAGCAGCCCACTTGACAGTGGAGAGAACACTGAAGCTTTCTTT
TRBV7-2	TRBJ1-4	TRBD1	few	CASSTGTGGTFPNEKLFF	TGTGCCAGCAGCACCGGGACAGGGGGGACTTTTCCGAATGAAAAACTGTTTTTT
TRBV10-3	TRBJ1-2	NA	NA	CAISESPTYGYTF	TGTGCCATCAGTGAGTCTCCTACCTATGGCTACACCTTC
TRBV7-6	TRBJ2-5	NA	many	CASSQRNRVQETQYF	TGTGCCAGCAGCCAACGAAACAGGGTGCAAGAGACCCAGTACTTC
TRBV7-3	TRBJ2-7	NA	NA	CASSFDRGLWEQYF	TGTGCCAGCAGCTTTGACCGGGGATTGTGGGAGCAGTACTTC
TRBV12-5	TRBJ2-5	TRBD2	NA	CASGLVGFTSGGAGETQYF	TGTGCTAGTGGTTTGGTAGGCTTCACTAGCGGGGGGGCCGGAGAGACCCAGTACTTC
TRBV29-1	TRBJ2-7	TRBD1	many	CSVTQTGISSYEQYF	TGCAGCGTTACCCAGACAGGGATAAGCTCTTACGAGCAGTACTTC
TRBV10-3	TRBJ2-1	TRBD2	NA	CAIMSLTSGRGNEQFF	TGTGCCATCATGTCCTTGACTAGCGGAAGGGGGAATGAGCAGTTCTTC
TRBV24-1	TRBJ2-3	NA	NA	CATRGTTTDTQYF	TGTGCCACCAGAGGGACCACCACAGATACGCAGTATTTT
TRBV10-1	TRBJ1-1	NA	NA	CASSYLANEKHTEAFF	TGTGCCAGCAGTTATCTCGCGAACGAGAAGCACACTGAAGCTTTCTTT
TRBV6-5	TRBJ1-2	NA	many	CASRVGFVGDYGYTF	TGTGCCAGCAGGGTAGGGTTTGTGGGAGACTATGGCTACACCTTC
TRBV29-1	TRBJ1-2	NA	many	CSVEVPPIYGYTF	TGCAGCGTTGAAGTGCCACCCATCTATGGCTACACCTTC
TRBV7-8	TRBJ1-6	NA	NA	CASSHPYTGSKNSPLHF	TGTGCCAGCAGCCATCCGTATACAGGGAGCAAGAATTCACCCCTCCACTTT
TRBV7-2	TRBJ1-2	TRBD1	few	CASSYDRAEGNYGYTF	TGTGCCAGCAGCTACGACAGGGCGGAGGGGAACTATGGCTACACCTTC
TRBV12-3/TRBV12-4	TRBJ1-3	NA	few	CASKGELTGNTIYF	TGTGCCAGCAAGGGGGAGCTAACTGGAAACACCATATATTTT
TRBV20-1	TRBJ2-5	NA	NA	CSANLDLYRETQYF	TGCAGTGCTAACCTGGACCTGTACCGAGAGACCCAGTACTTC
TRBV29-1	TRBJ2-3	NA	once	CSAVSAGLTDTQYF	TGCAGCGCTGTTTCCGCGGGGCTTACAGATACGCAGTATTTT
TRBV29-1	TRBJ1-1	NA	many	CSVLFGEGTEAFF	TGCAGCGTTTTGTTCGGGGAGGGCACTGAAGCTTTCTTT
TRBV7-2	TRBJ2-6	NA	many	CASSLSGSGGANVLTF	TGTGCCAGCAGCTTGTCGGGGAGTGGTGGGGCCAACGTCCTGACTTTC
TRBV5-5	TRBJ2-2	TRBD1	NA	CASSRQGADNTGELFF	TGTGCCAGCAGCCGACAGGGGGCAGATAACACCGGGGAGCTGTTTTTT
TRBV7-2	TRBJ1-2	NA	few	CASSPRVDETVPTFFYGYTF	TGTGCCAGCAGCCCCCGGGTGGATGAGACAGTCCCGACCTTTTTCTATGGCTACACCTTC
TRBV19	TRBJ1-1	TRBD1	many	CASSLSGQLNTEAFF	TGTGCCAGTAGTCTCTCGGGACAGTTGAACACTGAAGCTTTCTTT
TRBV10-3	TRBJ2-7	NA	NA	CAISGAGEDEQYF	TGTGCCATCAGTGGGGCAGGGGAGGACGAGCAGTACTTC
TRBV12-3/TRBV12-4	TRBJ2-5	NA	few	CASSFPMSGYQETQYF	TGTGCCAGCAGTTTCCCCATGTCCGGGTACCAAGAGACCCAGTACTTC
TRBV6-5	TRBJ1-6	NA	many	CASSYGGSPLHF	TGTGCCAGCAGTTACGGAGGTTCACCCCTCCACTTT
TRBV7-9	TRBJ1-4	NA	many	CASSQIQGGNEKLFF	TGTGCCAGCAGCCAGATACAGGGCGGGAATGAAAAACTGTTTTTT
TRBV4-2	TRBJ2-7	TRBD1	few	CASSQGQGILYEQYF	TGTGCCAGCAGCCAGGGACAGGGAATCCTCTACGAGCAGTACTTC
TRBV30	TRBJ2-7	NA	NA	CAWSVGANEQYF	TGTGCCTGGAGTGTAGGGGCCAACGAGCAGTACTTC
TRBV29-1	TRBJ1-2	NA	many	CSDNCFPGAVNYGYTF	TGCAGCGACAACTGCTTTCCAGGGGCGGTGAACTATGGCTACACCTTC
TRBV10-3	TRBJ1-2	NA	many	CAISEDQNYGYTF	TGTGCCATCAGTGAGGATCAGAACTATGGCTACACCTTC
TRBV20-1	TRBJ2-5	TRBD2	NA	CSARGVLAGGKQYF	TGCAGTGCTAGAGGGGTCCTAGCGGGGGGAAAACAGTACTTC
TRBV12-3/TRBV12-4	TRBJ2-7	TRBD2	many	CASATSGLYEQYF	TGTGCCAGCGCGACTAGCGGCCTTTACGAGCAGTACTTC
TRBV7-9	TRBJ1-1	NA	many	CASSPANMNTEAFF	TGTGCCAGCAGCCCGGCCAATATGAACACTGAAGCTTTCTTT